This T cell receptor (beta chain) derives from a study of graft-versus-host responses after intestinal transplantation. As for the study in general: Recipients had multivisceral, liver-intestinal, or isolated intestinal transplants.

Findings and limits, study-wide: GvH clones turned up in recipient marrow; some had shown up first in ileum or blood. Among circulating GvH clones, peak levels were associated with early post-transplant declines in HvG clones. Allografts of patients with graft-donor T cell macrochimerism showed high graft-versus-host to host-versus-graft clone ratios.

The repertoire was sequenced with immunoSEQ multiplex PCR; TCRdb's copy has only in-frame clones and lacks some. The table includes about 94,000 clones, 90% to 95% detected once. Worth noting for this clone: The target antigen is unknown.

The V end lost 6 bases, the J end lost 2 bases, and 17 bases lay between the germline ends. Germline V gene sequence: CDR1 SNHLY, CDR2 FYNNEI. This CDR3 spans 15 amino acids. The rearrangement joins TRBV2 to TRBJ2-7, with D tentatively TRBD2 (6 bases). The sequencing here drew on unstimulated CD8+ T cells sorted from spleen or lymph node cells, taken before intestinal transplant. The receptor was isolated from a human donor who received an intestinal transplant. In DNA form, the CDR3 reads TGTGCCAGCAGCGTCACCAGCGGGCTTGCCTACGAGCAGTACTTC. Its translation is CASSVTSGLAYEQYF.